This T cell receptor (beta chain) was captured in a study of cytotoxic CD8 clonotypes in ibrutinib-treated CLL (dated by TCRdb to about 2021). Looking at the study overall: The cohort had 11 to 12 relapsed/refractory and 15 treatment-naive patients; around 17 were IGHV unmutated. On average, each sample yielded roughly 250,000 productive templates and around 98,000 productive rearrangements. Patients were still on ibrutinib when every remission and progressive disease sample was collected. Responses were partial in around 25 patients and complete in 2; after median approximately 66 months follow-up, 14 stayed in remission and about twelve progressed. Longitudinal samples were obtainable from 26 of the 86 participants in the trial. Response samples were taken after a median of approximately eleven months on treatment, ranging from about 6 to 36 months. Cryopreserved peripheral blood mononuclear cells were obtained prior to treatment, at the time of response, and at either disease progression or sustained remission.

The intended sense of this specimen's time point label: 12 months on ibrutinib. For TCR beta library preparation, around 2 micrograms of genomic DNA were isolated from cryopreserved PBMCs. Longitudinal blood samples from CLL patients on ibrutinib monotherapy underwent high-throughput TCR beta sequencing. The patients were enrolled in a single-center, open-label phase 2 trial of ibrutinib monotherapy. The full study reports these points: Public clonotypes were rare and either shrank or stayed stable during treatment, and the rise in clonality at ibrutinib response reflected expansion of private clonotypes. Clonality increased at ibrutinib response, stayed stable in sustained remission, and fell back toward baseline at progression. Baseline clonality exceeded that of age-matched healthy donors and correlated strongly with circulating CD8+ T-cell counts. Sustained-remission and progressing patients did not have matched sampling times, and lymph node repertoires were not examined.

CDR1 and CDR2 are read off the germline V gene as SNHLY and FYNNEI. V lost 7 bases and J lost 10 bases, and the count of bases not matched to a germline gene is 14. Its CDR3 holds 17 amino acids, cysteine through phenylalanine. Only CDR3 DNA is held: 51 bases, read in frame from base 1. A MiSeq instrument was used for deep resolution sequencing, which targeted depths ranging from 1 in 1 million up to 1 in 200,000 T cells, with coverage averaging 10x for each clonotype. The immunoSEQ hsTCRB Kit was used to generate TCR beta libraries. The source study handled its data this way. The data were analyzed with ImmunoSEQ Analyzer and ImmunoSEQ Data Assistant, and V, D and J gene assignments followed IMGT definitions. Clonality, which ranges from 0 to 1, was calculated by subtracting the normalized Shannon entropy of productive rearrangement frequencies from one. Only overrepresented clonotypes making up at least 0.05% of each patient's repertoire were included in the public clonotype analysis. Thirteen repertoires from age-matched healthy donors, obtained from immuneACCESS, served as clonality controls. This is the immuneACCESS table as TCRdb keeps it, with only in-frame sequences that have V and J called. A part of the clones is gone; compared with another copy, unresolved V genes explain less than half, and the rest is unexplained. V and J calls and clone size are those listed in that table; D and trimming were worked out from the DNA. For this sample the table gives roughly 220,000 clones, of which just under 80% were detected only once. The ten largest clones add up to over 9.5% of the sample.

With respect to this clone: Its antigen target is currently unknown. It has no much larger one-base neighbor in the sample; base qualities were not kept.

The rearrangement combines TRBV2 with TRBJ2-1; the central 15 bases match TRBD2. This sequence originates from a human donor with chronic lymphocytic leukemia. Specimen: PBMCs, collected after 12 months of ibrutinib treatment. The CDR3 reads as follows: CASMISQRTSGGGEQFF. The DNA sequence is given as TGTGCCAGCATGATATCGCAGCGGACTAGCGGGGGGGGAGAGCAGTTCTTC.